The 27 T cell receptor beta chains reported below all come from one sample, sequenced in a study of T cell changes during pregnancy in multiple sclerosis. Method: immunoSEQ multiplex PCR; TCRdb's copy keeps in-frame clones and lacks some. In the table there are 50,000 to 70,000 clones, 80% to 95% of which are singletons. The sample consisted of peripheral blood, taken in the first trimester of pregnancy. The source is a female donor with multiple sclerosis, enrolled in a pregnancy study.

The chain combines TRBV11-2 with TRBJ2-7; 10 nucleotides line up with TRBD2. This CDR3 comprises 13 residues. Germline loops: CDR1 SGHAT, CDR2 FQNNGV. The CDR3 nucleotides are TGTGCTTCTAGCGGGGGCTTCTCCTACGAGCAGTACTTC. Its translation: CASSGGFSYEQYF. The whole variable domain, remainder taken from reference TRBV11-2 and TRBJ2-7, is EAGVAQSPRYKIIEKRQSVAFWCNPISGHATLYWYQQILGQGPKLLIQFQNNGVVDDSQLPKDRFSAERLKGVDSTLKIQPAKLEDSAVYLCASSGGFSYEQYFGPGTRLTVT.

The CDR3 DNA reads TGTGCCAGCAGTAGACCCGGGACAGATTACAATGAGCAGTTCTTC. As protein: CASSRPGTDYNEQFF. This chain links TRBV6-6 with TRBJ2-1, with 7 bases lining up with TRBD1. The junction had 8 bases not matched to a gene; V was cut back by 5 bases and J by 4 bases. The CDR3 length is 15 residues. Germline CDR1 MNHNY, CDR2 SVGAGI (reference sequence).

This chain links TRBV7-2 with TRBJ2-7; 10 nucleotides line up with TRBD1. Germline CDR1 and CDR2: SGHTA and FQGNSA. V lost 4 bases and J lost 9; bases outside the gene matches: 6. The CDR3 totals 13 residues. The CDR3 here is CASSSDRGPWQYF. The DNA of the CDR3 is TGTGCCAGCAGCTCCGACAGGGGGCCTTGGCAGTACTTC.

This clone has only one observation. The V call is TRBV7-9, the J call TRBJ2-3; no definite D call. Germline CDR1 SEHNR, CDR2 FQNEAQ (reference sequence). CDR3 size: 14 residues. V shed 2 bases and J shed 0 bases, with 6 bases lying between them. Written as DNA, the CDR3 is TGTGCCAGCAGCTTACACACCAGCACAGATACGCAGTATTTT. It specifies CASSLHTSTDTQYF.

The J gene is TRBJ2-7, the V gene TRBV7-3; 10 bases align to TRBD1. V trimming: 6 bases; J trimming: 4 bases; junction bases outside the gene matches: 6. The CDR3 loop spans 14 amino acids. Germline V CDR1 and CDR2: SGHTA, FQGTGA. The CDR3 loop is CASRFRDRGYEQYF. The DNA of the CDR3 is TGTGCCAGCAGATTCCGGGACAGGGGTTACGAGCAGTACTTC.

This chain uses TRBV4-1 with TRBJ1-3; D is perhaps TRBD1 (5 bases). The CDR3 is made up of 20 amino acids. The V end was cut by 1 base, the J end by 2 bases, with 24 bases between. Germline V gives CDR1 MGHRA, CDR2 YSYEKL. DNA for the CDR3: TGCGCCAGCAGCCAAGGGATGCGCAGGGTGGGAGGAGGACCTGGAAACACCATATATTTT. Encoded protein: CASSQGMRRVGGGPGNTIYF.

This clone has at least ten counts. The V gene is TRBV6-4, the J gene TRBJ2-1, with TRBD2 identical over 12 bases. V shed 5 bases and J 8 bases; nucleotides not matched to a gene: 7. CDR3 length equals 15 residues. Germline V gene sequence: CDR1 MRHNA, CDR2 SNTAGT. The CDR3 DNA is TGTGCCAGCAGTAAACTAGCGGGGGGCGAGGATGAGCAGTTCTTC. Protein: CASSKLAGGEDEQFF.

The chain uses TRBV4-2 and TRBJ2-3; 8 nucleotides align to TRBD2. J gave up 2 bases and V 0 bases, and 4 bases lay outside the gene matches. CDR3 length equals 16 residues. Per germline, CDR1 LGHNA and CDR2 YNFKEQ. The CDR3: CASSQEPAGATDTQYF. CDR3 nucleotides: TGTGCCAGCAGCCAAGAGCCAGCGGGGGCCACAGATACGCAGTATTTT.

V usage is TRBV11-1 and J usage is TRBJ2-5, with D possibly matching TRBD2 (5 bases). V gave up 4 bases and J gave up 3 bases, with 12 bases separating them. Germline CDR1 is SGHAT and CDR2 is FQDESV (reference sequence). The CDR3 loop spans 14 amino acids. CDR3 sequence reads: CASSSPNGEETQYF. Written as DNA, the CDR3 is TGTGCCAGCAGCTCCCCTAACGGGGAAGAGACCCAGTACTTC.

The CDR3 nucleotides are TGTGCCAGCAGTTACTCGGGCAGCCATACGCGAGAGTACTTC. It codes for CASSYSGSHTREYF. The chain carries TRBV6-5 and TRBJ2-4; D is uncertain. This CDR3 has 14 residues. Germline V gene lookup returns CDR1 MNHEY and CDR2 SVGAGI. V was shortened by 0 bases and J by 14 bases, with 17 bases between the two germline ends.

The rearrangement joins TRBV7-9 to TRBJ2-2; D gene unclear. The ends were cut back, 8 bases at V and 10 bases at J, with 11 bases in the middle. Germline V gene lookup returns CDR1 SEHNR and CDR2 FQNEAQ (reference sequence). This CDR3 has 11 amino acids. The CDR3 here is CASLAPPELFF. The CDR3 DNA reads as TGTGCCAGCCTGGCCCCACCGGAGCTGTTTTTT.

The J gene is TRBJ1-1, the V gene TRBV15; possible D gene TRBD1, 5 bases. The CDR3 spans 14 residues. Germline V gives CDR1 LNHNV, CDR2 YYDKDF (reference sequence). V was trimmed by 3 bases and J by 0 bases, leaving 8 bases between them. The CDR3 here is CATSRDNLNTEAFF. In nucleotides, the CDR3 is TGTGCCACCAGCAGGGACAACCTGAACACTGAAGCTTTCTTT.

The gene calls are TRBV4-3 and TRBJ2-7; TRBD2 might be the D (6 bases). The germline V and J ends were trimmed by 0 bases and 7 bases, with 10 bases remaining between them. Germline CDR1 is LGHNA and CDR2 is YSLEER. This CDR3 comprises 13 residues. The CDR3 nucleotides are TGCGCCAGCAGCCAAGATCTGGCGGGGGAGCAGTACTTC. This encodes CASSQDLAGEQYF.

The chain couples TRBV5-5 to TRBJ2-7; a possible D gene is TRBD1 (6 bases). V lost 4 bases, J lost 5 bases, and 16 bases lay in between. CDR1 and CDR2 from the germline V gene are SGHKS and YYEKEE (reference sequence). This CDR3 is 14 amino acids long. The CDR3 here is CASSQDRGYHEQYF. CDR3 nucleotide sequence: TGTGCCAGCAGCCAGGACAGAGGGTACCACGAGCAGTACTTC.

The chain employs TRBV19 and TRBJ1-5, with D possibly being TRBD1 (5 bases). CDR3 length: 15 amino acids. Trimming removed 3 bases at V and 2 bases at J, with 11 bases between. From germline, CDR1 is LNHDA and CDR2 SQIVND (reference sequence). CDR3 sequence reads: CASSIRGNGNQPQHF. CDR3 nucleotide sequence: TGTGCCAGTAGTATCCGGGGGAACGGCAATCAGCCCCAGCATTTT.

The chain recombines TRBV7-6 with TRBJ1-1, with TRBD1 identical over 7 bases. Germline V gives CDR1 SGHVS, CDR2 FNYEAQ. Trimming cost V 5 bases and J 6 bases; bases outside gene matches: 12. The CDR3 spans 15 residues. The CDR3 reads CASSGRPTGLAEAFF. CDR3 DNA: TGTGCCAGCAGCGGTAGACCGACAGGGTTGGCTGAAGCTTTCTTT.

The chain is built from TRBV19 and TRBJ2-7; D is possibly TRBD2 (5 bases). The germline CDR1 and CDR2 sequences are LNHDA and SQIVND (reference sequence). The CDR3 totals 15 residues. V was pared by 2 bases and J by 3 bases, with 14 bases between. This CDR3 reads CASSISSGSFYEQYF. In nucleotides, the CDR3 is TGTGCCAGTAGTATATCGAGCGGTTCCTTCTACGAGCAGTACTTC.

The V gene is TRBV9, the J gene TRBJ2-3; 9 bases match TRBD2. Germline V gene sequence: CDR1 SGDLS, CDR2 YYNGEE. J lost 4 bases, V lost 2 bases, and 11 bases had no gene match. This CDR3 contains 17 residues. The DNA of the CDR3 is TGTGCCAGCAGCGTCCAAACGGGACTAGCTTCAGCAGATACGCAGTATTTT. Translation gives CASSVQTGLASADTQYF.

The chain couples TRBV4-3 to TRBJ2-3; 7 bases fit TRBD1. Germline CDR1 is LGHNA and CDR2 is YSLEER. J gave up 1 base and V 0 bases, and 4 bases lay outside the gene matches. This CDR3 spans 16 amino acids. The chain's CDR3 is CASSQDLTGGTDTQYF. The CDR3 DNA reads TGCGCCAGCAGCCAAGATCTTACAGGGGGCACAGATACGCAGTATTTT.

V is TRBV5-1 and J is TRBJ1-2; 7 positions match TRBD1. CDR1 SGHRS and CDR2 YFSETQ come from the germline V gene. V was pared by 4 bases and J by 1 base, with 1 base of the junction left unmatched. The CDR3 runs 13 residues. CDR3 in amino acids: CASSRDSNYGYTF. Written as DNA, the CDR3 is TGCGCCAGCAGCAGGGACAGTAACTATGGCTACACCTTC.

CDR3 sequence: CASSQDKTGHIGTEAFF. The CDR3 coding sequence is TGTGCCAGCAGCCAAGATAAGACAGGGCATATAGGCACTGAAGCTTTCTTT. The chain uses TRBV4-2 and TRBJ1-1; TRBD1 agrees at 7 bases. This CDR3 spans 17 amino acids. Trimming at V came to 0 bases and at J to 4 bases, leaving 11 bases not matched to a gene. From germline, CDR1 is LGHNA and CDR2 YNFKEQ.

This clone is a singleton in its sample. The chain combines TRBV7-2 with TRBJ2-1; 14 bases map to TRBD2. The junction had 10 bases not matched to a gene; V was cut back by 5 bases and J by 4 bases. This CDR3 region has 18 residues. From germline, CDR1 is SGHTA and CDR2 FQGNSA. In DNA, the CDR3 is TGTGCCAGCAGCACACGACGACTAGCGGGGGGGCGGTACAATGAGCAGTTCTTC. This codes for CASSTRRLAGGRYNEQFF. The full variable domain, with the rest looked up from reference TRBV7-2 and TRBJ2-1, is GAGVSQSPSNKVTEKGKDVELRCDPISGHTALYWYRQSLGQGLEFLIYFQGNSAPDKSGLPSDRFSAERTGGSVSTLTIQRTQQEDSAVYLCASSTRRLAGGRYNEQFFGPGTRLTVL.

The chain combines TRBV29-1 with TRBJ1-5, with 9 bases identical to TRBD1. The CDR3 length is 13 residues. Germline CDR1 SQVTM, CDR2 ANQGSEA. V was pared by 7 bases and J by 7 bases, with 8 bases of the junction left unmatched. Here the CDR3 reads CSAGDRVGQPQHF. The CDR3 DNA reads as TGCAGCGCTGGGGACAGGGTGGGACAGCCCCAGCATTTT.

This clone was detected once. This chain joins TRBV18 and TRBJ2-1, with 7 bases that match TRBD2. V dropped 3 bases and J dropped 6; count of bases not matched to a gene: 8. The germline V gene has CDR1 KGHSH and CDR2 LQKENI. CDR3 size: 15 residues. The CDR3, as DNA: TGTGCCAGCTCACCGGTCGGGACTAACGGCAATGAGCAGTTCTTC. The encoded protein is CASSPVGTNGNEQFF.

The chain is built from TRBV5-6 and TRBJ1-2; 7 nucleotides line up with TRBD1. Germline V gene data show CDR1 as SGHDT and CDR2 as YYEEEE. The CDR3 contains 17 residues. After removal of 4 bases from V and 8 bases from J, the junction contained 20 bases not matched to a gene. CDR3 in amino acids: CASSPPRQGLRSVGYTF. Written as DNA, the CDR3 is TGTGCCAGCAGCCCGCCCAGACAGGGCCTCCGCTCGGTAGGCTACACCTTC.

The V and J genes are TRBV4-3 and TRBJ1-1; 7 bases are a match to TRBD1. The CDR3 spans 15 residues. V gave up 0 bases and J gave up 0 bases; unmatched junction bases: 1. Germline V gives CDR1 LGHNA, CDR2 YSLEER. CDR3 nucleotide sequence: TGCGCCAGCAGCCAAGAAGGGGGCATGAACACTGAAGCTTTCTTT. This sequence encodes CASSQEGGMNTEAFF.

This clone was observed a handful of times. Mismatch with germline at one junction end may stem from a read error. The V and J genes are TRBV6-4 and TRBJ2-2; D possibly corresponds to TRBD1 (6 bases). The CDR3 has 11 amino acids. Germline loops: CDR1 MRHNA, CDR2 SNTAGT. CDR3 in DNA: TGCCCCCAGGGGAGCACCGGGGAGCTGTTTTTT. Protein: CPQGSTGELFF.